The T cell receptor beta chain under discussion was sequenced for a study of blood T cells in healthy people across ages. This clonotype was found many times. A second PCR of about 7 to 12 cycles used a sample-barcoded 5' primer and a J-beta primer mix. MiXCR, run by TCRdb on the 5' RACE reads, gives a single entry per CDR3 protein. The sample contains hundreds of thousands of distinct CDR3 sequences, 21% of which appear only once. Trimming shortened V by 6 bases and J by 6 bases, and 14 bases separated the two germline ends. The length of the CDR3 is 14 residues. The gene calls are TRBV12-3 or TRBV12-4 and TRBJ2-2, with D hard to call. The sample taken for sequencing was blood. The receptor was isolated from a man in his sixties or seventies in good health. The CDR3 DNA sequence: TGTGCCAGCAGCCTCATTGGCTTCGCCGGGGAGCTGTTTTTT. It translates to CASSLIGFAGELFF.